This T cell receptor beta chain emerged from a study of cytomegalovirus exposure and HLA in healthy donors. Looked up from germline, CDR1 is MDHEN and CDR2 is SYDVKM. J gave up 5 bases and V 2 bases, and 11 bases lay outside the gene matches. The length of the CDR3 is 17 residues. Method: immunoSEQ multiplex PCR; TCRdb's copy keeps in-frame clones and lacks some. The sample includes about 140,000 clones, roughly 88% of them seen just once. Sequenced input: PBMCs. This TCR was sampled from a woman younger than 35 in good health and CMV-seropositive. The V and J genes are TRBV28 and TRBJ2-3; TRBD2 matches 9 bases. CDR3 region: CASSLIGAGGPEDTQYF. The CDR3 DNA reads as TGTGCCAGCAGTTTAATAGGGGCGGGAGGGCCTGAAGATACGCAGTATTTT.